This T cell receptor beta chain is drawn from a study of cytomegalovirus exposure and HLA in healthy donors. Study observations and caveats: The tendency of first-cohort TCR clusters to co-occur in the 120 validation repertoires was identified by a subsequent analysis. The study designated 150 or so TCR beta chains cytomegalovirus-associated. Rarity characterized most TCR sequences, yet some public TCRs appeared in many donors.

TCRdb keeps only in-frame clones here, not all; method: immunoSEQ multiplex PCR. This table holds about 220,000 clones, around 88% found once. The donors were part of the validation cohort, which consisted of over a hundred subjects and was separate from the first cohort of under 850 subjects. The CDR3 has 18 amino acids. V was shortened by 5 bases and J by 8 bases, with 30 bases between the two germline ends. Germline CDR1 SGHAT, CDR2 FQNNGV. For this clone: Antigen: not known.

Source material: PBMCs. The V and J genes are TRBV11-2 and TRBJ1-2; D remains ambiguous. The sequence was obtained from a woman aged 18 to 35 in good health and CMV-seronegative. The CDR3 bases are TGTGCCAGCAGCCCCAGACCTCCGACCCCAGCCAGCACGGGAGGCTACACCTTC. Its translation: CASSPRPPTPASTGGYTF.